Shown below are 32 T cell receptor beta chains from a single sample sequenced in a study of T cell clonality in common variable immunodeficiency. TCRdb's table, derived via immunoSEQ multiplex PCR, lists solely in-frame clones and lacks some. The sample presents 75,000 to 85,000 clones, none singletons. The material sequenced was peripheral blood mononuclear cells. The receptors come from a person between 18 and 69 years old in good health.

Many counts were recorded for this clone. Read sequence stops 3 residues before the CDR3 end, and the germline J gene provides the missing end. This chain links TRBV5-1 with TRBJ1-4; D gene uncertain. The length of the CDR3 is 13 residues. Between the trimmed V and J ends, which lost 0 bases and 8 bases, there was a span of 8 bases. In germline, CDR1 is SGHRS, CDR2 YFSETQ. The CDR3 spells CASSLEAREKLFF. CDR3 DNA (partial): TGCGCCAGCAGCTTGGAGGCGCGGGAAAAA. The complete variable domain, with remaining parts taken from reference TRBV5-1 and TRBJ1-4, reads KAGVTQTPRYLIKTRGQQVTLSCSPISGHRSVSWYQQTPGQGLQFLFEYFSETQRNKGNFPGRFSGRQFSNSRSEMNVSTLELGDSALYLCASSLEAREKLFFGSGTQLSVL.

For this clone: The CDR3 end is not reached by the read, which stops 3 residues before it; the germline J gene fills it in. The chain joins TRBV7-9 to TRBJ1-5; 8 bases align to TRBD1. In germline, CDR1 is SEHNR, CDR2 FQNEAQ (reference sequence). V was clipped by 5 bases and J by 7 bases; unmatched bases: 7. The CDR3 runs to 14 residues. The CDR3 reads CASSPGGRGQPQHF. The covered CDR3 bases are TGTGCCAGCAGCCCAGGGGGCAGGGGCCAGCCC.

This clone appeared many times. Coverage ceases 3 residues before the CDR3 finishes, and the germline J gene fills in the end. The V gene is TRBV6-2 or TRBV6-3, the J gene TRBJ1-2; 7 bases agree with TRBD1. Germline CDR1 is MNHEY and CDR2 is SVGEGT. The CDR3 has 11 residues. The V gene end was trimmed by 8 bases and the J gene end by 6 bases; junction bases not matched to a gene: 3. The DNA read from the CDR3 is TGTGCCAGCTCAGGGGGTCATGGC. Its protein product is CASSGGHG. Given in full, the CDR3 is CASSGGHGYTF.

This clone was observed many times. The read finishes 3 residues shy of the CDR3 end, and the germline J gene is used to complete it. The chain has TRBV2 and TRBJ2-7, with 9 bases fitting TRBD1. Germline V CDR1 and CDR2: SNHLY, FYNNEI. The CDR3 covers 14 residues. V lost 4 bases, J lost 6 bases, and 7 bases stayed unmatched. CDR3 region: CASSARDRVSEQYF. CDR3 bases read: TGTGCCAGCAGTGCTCGGGACAGGGTAAGCGAG.

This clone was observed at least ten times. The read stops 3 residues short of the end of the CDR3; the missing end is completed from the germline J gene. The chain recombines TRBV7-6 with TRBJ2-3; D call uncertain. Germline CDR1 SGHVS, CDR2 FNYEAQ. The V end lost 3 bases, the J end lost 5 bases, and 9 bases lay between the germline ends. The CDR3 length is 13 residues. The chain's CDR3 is CASSLLVGDTQYF. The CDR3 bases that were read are TGTGCCAGCAGCTTGCTAGTTGGAGATACG.

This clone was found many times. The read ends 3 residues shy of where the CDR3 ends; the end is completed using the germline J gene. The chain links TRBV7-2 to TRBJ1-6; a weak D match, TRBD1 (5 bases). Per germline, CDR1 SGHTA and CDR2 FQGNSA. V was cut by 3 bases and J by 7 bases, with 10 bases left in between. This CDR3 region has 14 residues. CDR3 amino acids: CASSLGGFNSPLHF. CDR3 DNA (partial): TGTGCCAGCAGCTTGGGGGGTTTCAATTCACCC.

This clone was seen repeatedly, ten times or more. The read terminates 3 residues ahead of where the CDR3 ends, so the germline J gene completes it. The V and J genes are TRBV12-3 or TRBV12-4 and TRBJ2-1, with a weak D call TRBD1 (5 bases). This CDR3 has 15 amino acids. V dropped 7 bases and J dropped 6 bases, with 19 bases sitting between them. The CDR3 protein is CASILLQGRSNEQFF. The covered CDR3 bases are TGTGCCAGCATCCTCCTGCAGGGTAGGAGCAATGAG.

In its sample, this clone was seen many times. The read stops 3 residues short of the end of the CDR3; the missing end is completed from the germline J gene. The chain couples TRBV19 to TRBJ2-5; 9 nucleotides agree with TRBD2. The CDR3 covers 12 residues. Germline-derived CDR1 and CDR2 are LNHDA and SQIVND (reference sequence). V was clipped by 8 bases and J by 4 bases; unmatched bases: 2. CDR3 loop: CASAGGGETQYF. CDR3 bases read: TGTGCCAGTGCGGGGGGGGGAGAGACC.

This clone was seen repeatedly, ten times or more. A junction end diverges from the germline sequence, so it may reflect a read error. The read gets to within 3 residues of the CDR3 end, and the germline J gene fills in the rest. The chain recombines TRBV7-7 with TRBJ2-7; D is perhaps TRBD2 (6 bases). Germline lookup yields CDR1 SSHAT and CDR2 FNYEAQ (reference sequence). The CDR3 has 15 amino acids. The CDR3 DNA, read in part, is TGTGCTAGCAGCTTATGGGGGGTAAAACTTTACGAG. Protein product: CASSLWGVKLYE. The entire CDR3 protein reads CASSLWGVKLYEQYF.

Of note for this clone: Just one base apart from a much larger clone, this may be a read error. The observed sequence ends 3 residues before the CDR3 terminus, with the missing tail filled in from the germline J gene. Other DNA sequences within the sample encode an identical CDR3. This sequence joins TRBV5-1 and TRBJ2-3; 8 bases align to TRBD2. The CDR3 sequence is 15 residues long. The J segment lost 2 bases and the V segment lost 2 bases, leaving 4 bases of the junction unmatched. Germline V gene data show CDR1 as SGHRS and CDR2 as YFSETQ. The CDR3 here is CASSFAGGYTDTQYF. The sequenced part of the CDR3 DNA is TGCGCCAGCAGCTTTGCGGGAGGCTACACAGATACG.

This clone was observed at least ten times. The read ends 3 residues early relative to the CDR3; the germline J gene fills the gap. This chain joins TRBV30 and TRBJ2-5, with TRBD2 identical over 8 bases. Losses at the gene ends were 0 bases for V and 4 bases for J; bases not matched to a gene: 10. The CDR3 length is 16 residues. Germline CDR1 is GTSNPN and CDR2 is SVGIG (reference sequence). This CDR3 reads CAWSVLRGGGRETQYF. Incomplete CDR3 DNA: TGTGCCTGGAGTGTACTTCGGGGGGGAGGGAGAGAGACC.

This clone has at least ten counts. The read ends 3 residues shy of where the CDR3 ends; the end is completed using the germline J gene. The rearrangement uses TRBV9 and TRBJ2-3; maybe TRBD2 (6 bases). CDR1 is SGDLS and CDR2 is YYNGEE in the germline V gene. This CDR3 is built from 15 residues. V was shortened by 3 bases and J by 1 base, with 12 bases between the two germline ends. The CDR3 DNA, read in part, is TGTGCCAGCAGCGAGGGACTCGGGGGCACAGATACG. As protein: CASSEGLGGTDT. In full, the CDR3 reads CASSEGLGGTDTQYF. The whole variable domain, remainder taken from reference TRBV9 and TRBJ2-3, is DSGVTQTPKHLITATGQRVTLRCSPRSGDLSVYWYQQSLDQGLQFLIQYYNGEERAKGNILERFSAQQFPDLHSELNLSSLELGDSALYFCASSEGLGGTDTQYFGPGTRLTVL.

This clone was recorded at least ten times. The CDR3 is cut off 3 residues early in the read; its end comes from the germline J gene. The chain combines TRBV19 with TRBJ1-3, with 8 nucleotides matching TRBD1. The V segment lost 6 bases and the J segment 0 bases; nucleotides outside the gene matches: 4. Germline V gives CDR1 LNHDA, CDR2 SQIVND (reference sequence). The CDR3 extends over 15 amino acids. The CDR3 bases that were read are TGTGCCAGTAGGTACAGGGGGAGCTCTGGAAACACC. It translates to CASRYRGSSGNT. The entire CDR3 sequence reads CASRYRGSSGNTIYF.

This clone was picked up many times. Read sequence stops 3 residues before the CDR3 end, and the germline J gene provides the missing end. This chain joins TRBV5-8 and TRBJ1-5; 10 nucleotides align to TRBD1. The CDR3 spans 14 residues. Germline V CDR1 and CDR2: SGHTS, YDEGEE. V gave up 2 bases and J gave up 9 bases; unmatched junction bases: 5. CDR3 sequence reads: CASSLPGQGTPQHF. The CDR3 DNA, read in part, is TGTGCCAGCAGCTTACCGGGACAGGGGACGCCC.

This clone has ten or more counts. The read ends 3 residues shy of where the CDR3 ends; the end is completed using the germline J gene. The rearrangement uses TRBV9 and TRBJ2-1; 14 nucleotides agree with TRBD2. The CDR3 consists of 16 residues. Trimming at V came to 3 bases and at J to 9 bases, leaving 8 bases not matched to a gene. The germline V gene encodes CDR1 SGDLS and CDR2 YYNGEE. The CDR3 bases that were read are TGTGCCAGCAGCGCACTAGCCGGGACTAGCGGGAGTGAG. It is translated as CASSALAGTSGSE. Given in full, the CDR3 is CASSALAGTSGSEQFF.

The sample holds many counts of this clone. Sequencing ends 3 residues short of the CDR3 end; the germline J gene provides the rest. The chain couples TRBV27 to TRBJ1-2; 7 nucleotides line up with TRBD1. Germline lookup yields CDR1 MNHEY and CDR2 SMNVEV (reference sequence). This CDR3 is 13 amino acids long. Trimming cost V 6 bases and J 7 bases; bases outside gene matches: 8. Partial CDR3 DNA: TGTGCCAGCAGGGTAACAGGGGAGAGTGGC. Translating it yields CASRVTGESG. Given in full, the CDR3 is CASRVTGESGYTF.

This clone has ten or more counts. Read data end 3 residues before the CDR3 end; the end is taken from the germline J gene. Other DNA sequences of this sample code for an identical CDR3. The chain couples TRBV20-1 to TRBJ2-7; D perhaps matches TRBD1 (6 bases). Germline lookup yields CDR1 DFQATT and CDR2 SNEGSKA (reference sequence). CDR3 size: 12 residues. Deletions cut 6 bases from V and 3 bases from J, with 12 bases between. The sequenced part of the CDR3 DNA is TGCAGTGCCCAGGGCAGGGGCTACGAG. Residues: CSAQGRGYE. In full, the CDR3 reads CSAQGRGYEQYF.

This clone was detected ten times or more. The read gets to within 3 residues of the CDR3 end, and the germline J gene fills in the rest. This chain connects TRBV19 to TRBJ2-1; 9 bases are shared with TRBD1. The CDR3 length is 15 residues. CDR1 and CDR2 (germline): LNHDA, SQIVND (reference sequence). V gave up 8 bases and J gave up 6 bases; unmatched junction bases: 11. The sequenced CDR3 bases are TGTGCCAGTTCCCTCGGGACAGGGCTACGCAATGAG. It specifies CASSLGTGLRNE. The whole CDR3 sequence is CASSLGTGLRNEQFF.

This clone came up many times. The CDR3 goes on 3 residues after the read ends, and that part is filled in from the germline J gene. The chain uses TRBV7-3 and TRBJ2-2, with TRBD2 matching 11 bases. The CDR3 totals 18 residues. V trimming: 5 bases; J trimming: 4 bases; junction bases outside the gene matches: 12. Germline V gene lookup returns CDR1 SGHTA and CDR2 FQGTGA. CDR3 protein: CASSLGVLAGVGTGELFF. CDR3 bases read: TGTGCCAGCAGCCTGGGGGTACTAGCGGGAGTGGGCACCGGGGAG. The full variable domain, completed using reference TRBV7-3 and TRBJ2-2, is GAGVSQTPSNKVTEKGKYVELRCDPISGHTALYWYRQSLGQGPEFLIYFQGTGAADDSGLPNDRFFAVRPEGSVSTLKIQRTERGDSAVYLCASSLGVLAGVGTGELFFGEGSRLTVL.

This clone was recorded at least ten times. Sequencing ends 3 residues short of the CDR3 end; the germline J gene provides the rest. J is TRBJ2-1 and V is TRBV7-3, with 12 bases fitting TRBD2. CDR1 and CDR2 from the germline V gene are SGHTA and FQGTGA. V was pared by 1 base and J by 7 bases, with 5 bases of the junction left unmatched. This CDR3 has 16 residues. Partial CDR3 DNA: TGTGCCAGCAGCTTAATGACTAGCGGGAGTCGGAATGAG. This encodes CASSLMTSGSRNE. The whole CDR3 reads CASSLMTSGSRNEQFF. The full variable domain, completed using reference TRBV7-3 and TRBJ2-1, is GAGVSQTPSNKVTEKGKYVELRCDPISGHTALYWYRQSLGQGPEFLIYFQGTGAADDSGLPNDRFFAVRPEGSVSTLKIQRTERGDSAVYLCASSLMTSGSRNEQFFGPGTRLTVL.

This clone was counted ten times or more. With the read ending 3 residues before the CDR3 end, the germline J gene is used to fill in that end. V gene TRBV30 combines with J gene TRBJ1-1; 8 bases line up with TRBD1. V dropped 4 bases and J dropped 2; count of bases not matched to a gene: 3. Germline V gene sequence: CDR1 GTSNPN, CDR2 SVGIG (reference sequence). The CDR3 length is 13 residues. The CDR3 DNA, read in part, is TGTGCCTGGAAACAGGGGGGTAACACTGAA. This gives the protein CAWKQGGNTE. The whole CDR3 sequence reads CAWKQGGNTEAFF.

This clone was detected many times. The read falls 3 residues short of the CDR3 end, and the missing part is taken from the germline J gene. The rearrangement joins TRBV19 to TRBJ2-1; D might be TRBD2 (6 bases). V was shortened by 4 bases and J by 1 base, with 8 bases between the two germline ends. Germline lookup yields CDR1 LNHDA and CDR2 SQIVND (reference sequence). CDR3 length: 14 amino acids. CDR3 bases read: TGTGCCAGTAGTAGCGCGGGATCCTACAATGAG. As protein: CASSSAGSYNE. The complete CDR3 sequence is CASSSAGSYNEQFF.

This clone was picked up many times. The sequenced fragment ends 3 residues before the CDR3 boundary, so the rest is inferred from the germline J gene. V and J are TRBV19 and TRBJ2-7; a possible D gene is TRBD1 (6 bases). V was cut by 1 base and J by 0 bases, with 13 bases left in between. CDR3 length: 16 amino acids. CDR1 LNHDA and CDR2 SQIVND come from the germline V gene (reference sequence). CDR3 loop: CASSIATGQPSYEQYF. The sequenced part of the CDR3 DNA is TGTGCCAGTAGTATAGCCACGGGACAACCCTCCTACGAG.

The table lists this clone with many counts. CDR3 bases read: TGCAGTGCGAGACTAGGGAACACCGGGGAG. Its translation is CSARLGNTGE. In full, the CDR3 is CSARLGNTGELFF. This chain uses TRBV20-1 with TRBJ2-2, with TRBD2 as a possible D gene (6 bases). The DNA ends 3 residues before the CDR3 does, and the rest of the CDR3 is filled in from the germline J gene. This CDR3 comprises 13 residues. The V end lost 6 bases, the J end lost 1 base, and 9 bases lay between the germline ends. Germline V gene lookup returns CDR1 DFQATT and CDR2 SNEGSKA (reference sequence).

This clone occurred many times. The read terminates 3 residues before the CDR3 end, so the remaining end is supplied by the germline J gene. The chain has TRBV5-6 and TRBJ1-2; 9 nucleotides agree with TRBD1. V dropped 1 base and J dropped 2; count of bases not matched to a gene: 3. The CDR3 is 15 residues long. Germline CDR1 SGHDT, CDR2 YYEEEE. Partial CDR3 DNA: TGTGCCAGCAGCTTGTACAGGGGGCAGAACTATGGC. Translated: CASSLYRGQNYG. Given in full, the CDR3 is CASSLYRGQNYGYTF.

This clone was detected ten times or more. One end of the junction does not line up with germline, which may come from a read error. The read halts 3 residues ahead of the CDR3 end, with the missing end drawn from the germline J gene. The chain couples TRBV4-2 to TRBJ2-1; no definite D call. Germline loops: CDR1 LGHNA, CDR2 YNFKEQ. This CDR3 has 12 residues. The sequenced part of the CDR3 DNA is TGCGCCAGCAGCCAAGATGGGCATGAG. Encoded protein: CASSQDGHE. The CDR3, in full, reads CASSQDGHEQFF.

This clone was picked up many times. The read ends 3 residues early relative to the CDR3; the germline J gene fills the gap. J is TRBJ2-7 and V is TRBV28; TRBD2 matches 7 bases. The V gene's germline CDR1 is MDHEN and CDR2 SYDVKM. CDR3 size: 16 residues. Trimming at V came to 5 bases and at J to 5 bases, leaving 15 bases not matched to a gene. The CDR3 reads CASSPIRRGSRNEQYF. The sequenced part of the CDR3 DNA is TGTGCCAGCAGTCCGATTCGACGCGGGAGTCGGAACGAG. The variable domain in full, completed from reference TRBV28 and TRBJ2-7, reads DVKVTQSSRYLVKRTGEKVFLECVQDMDHENMFWYRQDPGLGLRLIYFSYDVKMKEKGDIPEGYSVSREKKERFSLILESASTNQTSMYLCASSPIRRGSRNEQYFGPGTRLTVT.

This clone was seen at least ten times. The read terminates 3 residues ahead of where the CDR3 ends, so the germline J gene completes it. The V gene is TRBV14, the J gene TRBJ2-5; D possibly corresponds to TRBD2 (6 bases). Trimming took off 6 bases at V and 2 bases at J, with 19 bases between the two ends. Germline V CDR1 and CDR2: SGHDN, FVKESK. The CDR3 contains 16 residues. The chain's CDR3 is CASRRLSGFTQETQYF. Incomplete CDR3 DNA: TGTGCCAGCAGGCGATTAAGCGGGTTCACTCAAGAGACC.

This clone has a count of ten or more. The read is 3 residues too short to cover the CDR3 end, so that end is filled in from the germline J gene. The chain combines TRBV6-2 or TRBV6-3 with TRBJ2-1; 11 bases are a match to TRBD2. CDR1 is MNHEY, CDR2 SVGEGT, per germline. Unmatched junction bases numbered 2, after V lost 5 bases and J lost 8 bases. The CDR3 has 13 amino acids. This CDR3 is CASSRTSGYEQFF. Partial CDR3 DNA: TGTGCCAGCAGTCGGACTAGCGGGTATGAG.

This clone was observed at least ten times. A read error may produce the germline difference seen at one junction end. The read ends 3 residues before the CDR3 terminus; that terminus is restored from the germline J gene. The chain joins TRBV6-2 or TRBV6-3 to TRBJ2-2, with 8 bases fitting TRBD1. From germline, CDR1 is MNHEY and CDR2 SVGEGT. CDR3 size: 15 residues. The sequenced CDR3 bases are TGTGCCAGCAGCCAACTCCGGACAGGGACCGCGGAG. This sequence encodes CASSQLRTGTAE. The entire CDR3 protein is CASSQLRTGTAELFF.

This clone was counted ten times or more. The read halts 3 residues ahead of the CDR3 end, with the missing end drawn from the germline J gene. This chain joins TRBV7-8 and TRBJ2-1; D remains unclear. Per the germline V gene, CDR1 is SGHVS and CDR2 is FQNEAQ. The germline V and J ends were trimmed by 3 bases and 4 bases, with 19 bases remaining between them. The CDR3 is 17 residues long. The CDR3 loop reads CASSFILTRGGYNEQFF. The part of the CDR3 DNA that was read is TGTGCCAGCAGCTTCATACTCACTCGCGGTGGATACAATGAG.

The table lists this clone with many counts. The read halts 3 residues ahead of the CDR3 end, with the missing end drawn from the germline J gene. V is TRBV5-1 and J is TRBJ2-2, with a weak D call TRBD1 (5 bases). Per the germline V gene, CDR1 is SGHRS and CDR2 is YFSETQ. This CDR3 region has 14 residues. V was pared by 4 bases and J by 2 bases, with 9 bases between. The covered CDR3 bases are TGCGCCAGCAGCGACAGCCCCAACACCGGGGAG. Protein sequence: CASSDSPNTGE. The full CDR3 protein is CASSDSPNTGELFF.